Detailed here is one T cell receptor (beta chain). The data were obtained in a study of T cell clusters in autoimmune cytopenias. Multiplex touch-down PCR amplified TRB using TRB-A and TRB-B pools in one tube. TCRdb re-called the multiplex PCR reads and shows each CDR3 protein once, DNA omitted. This sample's table has approximately 13,000 distinct CDR3 sequences. Approximately 40,000 genome equivalents of blood DNA were amplified for TRB. Germline values: CDR1 SGHNT, CDR2 YYREEE (reference sequence). The CDR3 contains 13 residues. These data were likewise used in another study, on T cell repertoires in aging, cancer and after chemotherapy.

The material sequenced was peripheral blood. This TCR was sampled from a human donor in good health. V and J are TRBV5-4 and TRBJ1-6; TCRdb reports TRBD1, a call that lacks DNA to check it against. The CDR3 here is CASSVDRGSPLHF.